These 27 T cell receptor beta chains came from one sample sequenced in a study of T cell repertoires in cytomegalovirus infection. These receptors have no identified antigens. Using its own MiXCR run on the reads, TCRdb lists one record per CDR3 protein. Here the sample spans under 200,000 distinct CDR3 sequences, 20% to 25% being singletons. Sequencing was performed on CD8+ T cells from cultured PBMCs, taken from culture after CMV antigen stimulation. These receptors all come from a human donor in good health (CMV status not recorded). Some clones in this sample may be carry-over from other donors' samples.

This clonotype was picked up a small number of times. The DNA of the CDR3 is TGTGCCAGCAGCTTAGGTGGCGGGGCCAACGTCCTGACTTTC. As protein: CASSLGGGANVLTF. The V gene is TRBV13, the J gene TRBJ2-6, with unresolved D. Trimming removed 0 bases from V and 4 bases from J, with 4 bases in between. In germline, CDR1 is PRHDT, CDR2 FYEKMQ (reference sequence). The CDR3 sequence is 14 residues long.

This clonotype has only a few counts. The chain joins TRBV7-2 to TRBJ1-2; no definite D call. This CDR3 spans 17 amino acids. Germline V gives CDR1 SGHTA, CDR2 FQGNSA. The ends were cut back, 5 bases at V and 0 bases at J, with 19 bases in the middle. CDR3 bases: TGTGCCAGCAGCCCCATCAGTAGGGTCGAAGCTAACTATGGCTACACCTTC. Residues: CASSPISRVEANYGYTF.

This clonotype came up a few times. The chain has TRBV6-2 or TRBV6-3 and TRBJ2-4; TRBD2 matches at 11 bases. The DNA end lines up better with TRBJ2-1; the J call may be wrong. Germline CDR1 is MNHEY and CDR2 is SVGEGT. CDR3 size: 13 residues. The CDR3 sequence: CASSYPGLAGQFF. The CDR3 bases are TGTGCCAGCAGTTACCCCGGACTAGCGGGGCAGTTCTTC.

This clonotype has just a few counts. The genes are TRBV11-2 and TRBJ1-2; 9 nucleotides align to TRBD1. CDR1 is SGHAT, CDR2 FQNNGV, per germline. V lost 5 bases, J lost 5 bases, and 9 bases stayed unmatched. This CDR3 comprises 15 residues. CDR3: CASSVPGTGTYGYTF. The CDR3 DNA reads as TGTGCCAGCAGCGTACCTGGGACAGGGACGTATGGCTACACCTTC.

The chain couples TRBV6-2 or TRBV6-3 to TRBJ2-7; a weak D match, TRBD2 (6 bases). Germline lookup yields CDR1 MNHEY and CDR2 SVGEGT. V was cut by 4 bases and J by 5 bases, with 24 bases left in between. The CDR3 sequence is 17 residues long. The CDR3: CASSSPDYEYLLDEQYF. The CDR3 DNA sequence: TGTGCCAGCAGTTCCCCGGACTACGAATACCTCCTAGACGAGCAGTACTTC.

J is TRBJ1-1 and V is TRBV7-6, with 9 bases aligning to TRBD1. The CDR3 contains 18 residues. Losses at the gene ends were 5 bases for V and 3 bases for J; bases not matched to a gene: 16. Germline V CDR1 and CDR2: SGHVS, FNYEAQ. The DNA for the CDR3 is TGTGCCAGCAGCACATTTCCGGGACAGGGAATTGCGGACACTGAAGCTTTCTTT. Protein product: CASSTFPGQGIADTEAFF. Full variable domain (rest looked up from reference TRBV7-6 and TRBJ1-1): GAGVSQSPRYKVTKRGQDVALRCDPISGHVSLYWYRQALGQGPEFLTYFNYEAQQDKSGLPNDRFSAERPEGSISTLTIQRTEQRDSAMYRCASSTFPGQGIADTEAFFGQGTRLTVV.

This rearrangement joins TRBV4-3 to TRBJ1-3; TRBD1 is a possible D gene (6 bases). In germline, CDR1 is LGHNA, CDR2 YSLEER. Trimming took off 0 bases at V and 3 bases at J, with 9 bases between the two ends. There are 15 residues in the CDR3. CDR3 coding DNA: TGCGCCAGCAGCCAAGATAGGGGGGTTGGAAACACCATATATTTT. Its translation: CASSQDRGVGNTIYF.

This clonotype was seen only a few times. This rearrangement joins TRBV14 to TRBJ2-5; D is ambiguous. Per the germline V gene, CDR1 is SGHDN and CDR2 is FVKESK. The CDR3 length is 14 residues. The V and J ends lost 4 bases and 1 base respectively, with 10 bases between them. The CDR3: CASSPWARQETQYF. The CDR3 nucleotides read TGTGCCAGCAGCCCGTGGGCGCGCCAAGAGACCCAGTACTTC.

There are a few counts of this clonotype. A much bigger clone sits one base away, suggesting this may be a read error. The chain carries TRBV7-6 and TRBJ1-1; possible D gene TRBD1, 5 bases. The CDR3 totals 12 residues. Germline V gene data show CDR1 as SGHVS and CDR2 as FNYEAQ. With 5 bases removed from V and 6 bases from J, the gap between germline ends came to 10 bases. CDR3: CASSIDSAEAFF. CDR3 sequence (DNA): TGTGCCAGCAGCATTGACAGCGCTGAAGCTTTCTTT.

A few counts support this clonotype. The CDR3 region has the DNA TGTGCCAGCAGCCAGGGAGAAGGGACTGAAGCTTTCTTT. Translating gives CASSQGEGTEAFF. The V call is TRBV7-6, the J call TRBJ1-1; D is possibly TRBD1 (5 bases). The germline CDR1 and CDR2 sequences are SGHVS and FNYEAQ. CDR3 length: 13 amino acids. V lost 5 bases and J lost 5, with 12 bases in between.

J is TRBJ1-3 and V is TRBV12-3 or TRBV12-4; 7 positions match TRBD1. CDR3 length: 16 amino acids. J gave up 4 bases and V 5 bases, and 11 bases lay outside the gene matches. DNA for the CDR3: TGTGCCAGCAGTCCACCCGGACAGGCCGAGGGAAACACCATATATTTT. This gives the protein CASSPPGQAEGNTIYF.

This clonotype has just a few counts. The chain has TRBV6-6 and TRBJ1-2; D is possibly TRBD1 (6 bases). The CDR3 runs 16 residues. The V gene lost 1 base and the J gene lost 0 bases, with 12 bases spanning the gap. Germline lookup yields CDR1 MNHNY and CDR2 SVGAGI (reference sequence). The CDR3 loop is CASSYYGQTSNYGYTF. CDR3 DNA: TGTGCCAGCAGTTACTATGGACAGACCTCTAACTATGGCTACACCTTC.

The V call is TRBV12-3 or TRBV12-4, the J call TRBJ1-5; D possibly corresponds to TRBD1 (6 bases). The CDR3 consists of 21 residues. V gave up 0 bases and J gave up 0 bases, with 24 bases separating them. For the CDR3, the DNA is TGTGCCAGCAGTTTAGCGCTGGGGGGGCAGCCACTTCGTTATAGCAATCAGCCCCAGCATTTT. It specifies CASSLALGGQPLRYSNQPQHF.

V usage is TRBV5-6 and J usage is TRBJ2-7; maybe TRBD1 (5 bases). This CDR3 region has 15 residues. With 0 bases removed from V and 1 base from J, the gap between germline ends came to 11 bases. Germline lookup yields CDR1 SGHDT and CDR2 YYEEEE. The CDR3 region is CASSLGQGRSYEQYF. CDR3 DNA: TGTGCCAGCAGCTTGGGGCAGGGAAGGTCCTACGAGCAGTACTTC.

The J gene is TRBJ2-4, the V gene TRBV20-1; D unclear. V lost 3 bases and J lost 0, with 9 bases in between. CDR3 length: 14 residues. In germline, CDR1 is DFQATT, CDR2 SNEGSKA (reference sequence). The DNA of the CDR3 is TGCAGTGCTAGTCCCCTCGTAGCCAAAAACATTCAGTACTTC. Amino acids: CSASPLVAKNIQYF.

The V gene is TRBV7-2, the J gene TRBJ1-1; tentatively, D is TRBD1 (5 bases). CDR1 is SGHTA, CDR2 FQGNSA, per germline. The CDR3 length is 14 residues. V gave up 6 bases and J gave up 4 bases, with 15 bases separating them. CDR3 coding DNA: TGTGCCAGCAGTTGGGACCTCCCCGGCACTGAAGCTTTCTTT. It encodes CASSWDLPGTEAFF.

The CDR3 loop is CASSFPREGDTGELFF. CDR3 nucleotide sequence: TGTGCCAGCAGCTTTCCCAGGGAAGGGGACACCGGGGAGCTGTTTTTT. The J gene is TRBJ2-2, the V gene TRBV9; D is possibly TRBD1 (5 bases). Trimming took 4 bases from V and 3 from J, leaving 16 bases between them. This CDR3 spans 16 amino acids. Germline V gene lookup returns CDR1 SGDLS and CDR2 YYNGEE.

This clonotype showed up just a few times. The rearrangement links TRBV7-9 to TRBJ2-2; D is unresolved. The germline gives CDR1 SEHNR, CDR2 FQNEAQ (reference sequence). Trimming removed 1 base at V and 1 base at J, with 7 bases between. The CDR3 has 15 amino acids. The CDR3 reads CASSLVGRNTGELFF. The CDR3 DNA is TGTGCCAGCAGCTTAGTTGGACGGAACACCGGGGAGCTGTTTTTT.

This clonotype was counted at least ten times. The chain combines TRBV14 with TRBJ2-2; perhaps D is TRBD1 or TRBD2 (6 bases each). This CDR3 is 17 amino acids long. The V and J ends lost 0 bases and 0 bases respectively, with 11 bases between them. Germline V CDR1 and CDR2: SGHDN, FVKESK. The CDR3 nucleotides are TGTGCCAGCAGCCAAGAAGGGGGAGGCCCGAACACCGGGGAGCTGTTTTTT. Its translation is CASSQEGGGPNTGELFF.

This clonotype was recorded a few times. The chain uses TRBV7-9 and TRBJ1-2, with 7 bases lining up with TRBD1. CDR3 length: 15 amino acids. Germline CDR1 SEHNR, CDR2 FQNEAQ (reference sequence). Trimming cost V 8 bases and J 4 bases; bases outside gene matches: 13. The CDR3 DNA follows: TGTGCCAGCTCTCCCTCAAAGGGACAGCTCTATGGCTACACCTTC. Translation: CASSPSKGQLYGYTF.

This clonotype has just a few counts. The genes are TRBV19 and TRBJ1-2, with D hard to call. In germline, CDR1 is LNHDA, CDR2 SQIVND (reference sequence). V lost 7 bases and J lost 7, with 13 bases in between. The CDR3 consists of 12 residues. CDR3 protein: CASKSPTAGYTF. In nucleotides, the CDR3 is TGTGCCAGTAAAAGCCCCACCGCTGGCTACACCTTC.

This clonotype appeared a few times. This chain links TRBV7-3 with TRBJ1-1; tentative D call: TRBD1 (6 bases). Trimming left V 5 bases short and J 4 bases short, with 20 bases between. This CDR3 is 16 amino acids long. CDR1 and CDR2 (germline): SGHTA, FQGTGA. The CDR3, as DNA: TGTGCCAGCAGCGCCCCATCCCCCACAGGGACCACTGAAGCTTTCTTT. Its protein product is CASSAPSPTGTTEAFF.

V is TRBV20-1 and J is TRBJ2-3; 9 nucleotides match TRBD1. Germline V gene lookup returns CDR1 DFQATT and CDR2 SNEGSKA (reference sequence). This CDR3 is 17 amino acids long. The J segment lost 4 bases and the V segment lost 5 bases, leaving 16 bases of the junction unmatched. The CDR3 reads CSASPPQQGAGADTQYF. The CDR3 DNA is TGCAGTGCTTCACCTCCACAACAGGGGGCTGGCGCAGATACGCAGTATTTT.

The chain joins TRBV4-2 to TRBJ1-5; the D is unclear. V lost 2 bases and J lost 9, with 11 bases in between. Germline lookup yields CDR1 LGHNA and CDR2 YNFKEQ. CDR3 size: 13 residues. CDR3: CASSQNLNGPQHF. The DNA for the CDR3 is TGTGCCAGCAGCCAAAACCTTAATGGGCCCCAGCATTTT.

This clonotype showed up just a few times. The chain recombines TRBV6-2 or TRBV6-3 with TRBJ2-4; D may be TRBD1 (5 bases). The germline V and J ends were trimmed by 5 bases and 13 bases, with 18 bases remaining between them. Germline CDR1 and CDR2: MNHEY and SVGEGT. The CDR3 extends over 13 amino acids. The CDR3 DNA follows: TGTGCCAGCAGTCTCCGGACAAGAAACAGGCAGTACTTC. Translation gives CASSLRTRNRQYF.

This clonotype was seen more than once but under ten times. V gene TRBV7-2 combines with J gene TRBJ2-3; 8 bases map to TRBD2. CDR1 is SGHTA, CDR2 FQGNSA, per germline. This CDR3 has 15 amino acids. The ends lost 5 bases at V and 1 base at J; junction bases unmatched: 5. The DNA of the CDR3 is TGTGCCAGCAGCACCGAGCGGGGGCGCACAGATACGCAGTATTTT. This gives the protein CASSTERGRTDTQYF.

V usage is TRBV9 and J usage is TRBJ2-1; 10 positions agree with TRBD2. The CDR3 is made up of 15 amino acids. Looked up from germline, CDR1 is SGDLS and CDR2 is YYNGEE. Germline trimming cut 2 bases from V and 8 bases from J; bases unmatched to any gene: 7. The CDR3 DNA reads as TGTGCCAGCAGCGTCCAAGCGGGGGGGCGCGATGAGCAGTTCTTC. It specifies CASSVQAGGRDEQFF.